One and the same sample provided the 2 T cell receptor beta chains below, sequenced in a study of cytomegalovirus exposure and HLA in healthy donors. The PCR was carried out with 60 Vbeta primers and 13 Jbeta primers. The protocol was immunoSEQ multiplex PCR, while the TCRdb copy is restricted to in-frame clones and leaves out a portion. Of over 110,000 clones listed, about 80% are singletons. Source material: PBMCs. The receptors come from a man aged 40-49 years in good health and CMV-seronegative.

The rearrangement uses TRBV14 and TRBJ2-5; TRBD2 is a possible D gene (7 bases). The germline V and J ends were trimmed by 3 bases and 6 bases, with 23 bases remaining between them. The CDR3 runs to 17 residues. Germline V lookup: CDR1 SGHDN, CDR2 FVKESK. The DNA of the CDR3 is TGTGCCAGCAGCCACGACAGTAAAACAGGGAGGGGAAAGACCCAGTACTTC. Translation: CASSHDSKTGRGKTQYF.

The chain has TRBV11-2 and TRBJ2-7; tentative D call: TRBD1 (6 bases). V lost 5 bases, J lost 4 bases, and 18 bases lay in between. The CDR3 extends over 15 amino acids. CDR1 and CDR2 from the germline V gene are SGHAT and FQNNGV. CDR3 sequence: CASSTPGTPIYEQYF. Written as DNA, the CDR3 is TGTGCCAGCAGCACCCCCGGGACACCTATTTACGAGCAGTACTTC.